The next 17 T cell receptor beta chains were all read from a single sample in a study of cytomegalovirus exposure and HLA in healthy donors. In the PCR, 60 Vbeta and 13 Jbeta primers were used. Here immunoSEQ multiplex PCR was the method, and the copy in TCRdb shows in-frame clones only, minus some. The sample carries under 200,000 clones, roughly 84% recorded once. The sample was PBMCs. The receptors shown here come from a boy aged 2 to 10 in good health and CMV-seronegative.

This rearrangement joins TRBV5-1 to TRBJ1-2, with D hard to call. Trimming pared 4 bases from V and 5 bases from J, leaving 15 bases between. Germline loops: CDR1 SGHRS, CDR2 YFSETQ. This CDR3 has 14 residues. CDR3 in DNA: TGCGCCAGCAGCATGACGGGGTCGGAGTATGGCTACACCTTC. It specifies CASSMTGSEYGYTF.

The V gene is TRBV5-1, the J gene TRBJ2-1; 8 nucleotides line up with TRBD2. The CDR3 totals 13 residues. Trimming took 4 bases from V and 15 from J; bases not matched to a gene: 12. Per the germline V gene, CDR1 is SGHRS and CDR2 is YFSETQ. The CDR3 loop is CASSLDRAGDGFF. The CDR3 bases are TGCGCCAGCAGCCTGGATCGAGCGGGAGATGGGTTCTTC.

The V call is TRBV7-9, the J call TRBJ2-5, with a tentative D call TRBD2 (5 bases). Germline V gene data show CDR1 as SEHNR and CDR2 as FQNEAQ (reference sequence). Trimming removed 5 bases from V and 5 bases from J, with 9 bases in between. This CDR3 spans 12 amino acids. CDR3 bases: TGTGCCAGCAGCCTGACTATCGAGACCCAGTACTTC. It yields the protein CASSLTIETQYF.

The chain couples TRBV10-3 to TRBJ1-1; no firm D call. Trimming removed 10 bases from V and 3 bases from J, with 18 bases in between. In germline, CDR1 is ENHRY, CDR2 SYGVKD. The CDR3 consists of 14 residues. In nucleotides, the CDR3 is TGTGCCACCAAGGCGAGGGTACTGGACACTGAAGCTTTCTTT. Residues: CATKARVLDTEAFF.

The CDR3 nucleotides read TGCGCCAGCAGCTTGGATGGGGCCACGGATACGCAGTATTTT. Translating it yields CASSLDGATDTQYF. This chain connects TRBV5-1 to TRBJ2-3; weak D call: TRBD1 (5 bases). The CDR3 runs 14 residues. Trimming shortened V by 0 bases and J by 6 bases, and 11 bases separated the two germline ends. Per germline, CDR1 SGHRS and CDR2 YFSETQ.

CDR3 sequence (DNA): TGTGCTAGTGGTTTGGATACTTACACAGATACGCAGTATTTT. Translated, it gives CASGLDTYTDTQYF. The chain has TRBV12-5 and TRBJ2-3, with D unresolved. The V end lost 1 base, the J end lost 2 bases, and 7 bases lay between the germline ends. The CDR3 has 14 residues. Looked up from germline, CDR1 is LGHNT and CDR2 is FRNRAP.

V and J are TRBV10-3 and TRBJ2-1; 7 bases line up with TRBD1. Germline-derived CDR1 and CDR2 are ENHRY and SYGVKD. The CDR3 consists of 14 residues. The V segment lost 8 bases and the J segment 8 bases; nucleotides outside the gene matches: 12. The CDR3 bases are TGTGCCATCCGCCGGGACAGAGGGTTCGATGAGCAGTTCTTC. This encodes CAIRRDRGFDEQFF.

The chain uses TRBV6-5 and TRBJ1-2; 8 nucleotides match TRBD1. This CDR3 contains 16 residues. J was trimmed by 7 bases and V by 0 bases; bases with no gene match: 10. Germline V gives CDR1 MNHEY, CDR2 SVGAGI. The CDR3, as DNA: TGTGCCAGCAGTTACTCGCCAGGGACAGGAATTCGTGGCTACACCTTC. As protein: CASSYSPGTGIRGYTF.

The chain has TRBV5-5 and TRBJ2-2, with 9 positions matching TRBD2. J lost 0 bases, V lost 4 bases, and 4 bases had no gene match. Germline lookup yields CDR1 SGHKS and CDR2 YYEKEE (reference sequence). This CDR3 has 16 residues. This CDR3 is CASSRREGSNTGELFF. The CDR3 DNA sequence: TGTGCCAGCAGCAGGCGGGAGGGATCGAACACCGGGGAGCTGTTTTTT.

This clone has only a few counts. Written as DNA, the CDR3 is TGTGCCAGCAGCTTGGTCGGGAGCCCATACGAGCAGTACTTC. Its translation is CASSLVGSPYEQYF. The chain employs TRBV5-6 and TRBJ2-7, with a tentative D call TRBD2 (6 bases). Germline loops: CDR1 SGHDT, CDR2 YYEEEE. The CDR3 runs to 14 residues. Trimming shortened V by 0 bases and J by 4 bases, and 11 bases separated the two germline ends.

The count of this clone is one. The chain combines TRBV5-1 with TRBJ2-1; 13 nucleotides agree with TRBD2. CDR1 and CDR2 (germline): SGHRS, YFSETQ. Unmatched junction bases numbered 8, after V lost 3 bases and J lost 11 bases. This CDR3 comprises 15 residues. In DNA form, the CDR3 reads TGCGCCAGCAGCTCCACTAGCGGGAGGGCCTTAAAGCAGTTCTTC. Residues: CASSSTSGRALKQFF.

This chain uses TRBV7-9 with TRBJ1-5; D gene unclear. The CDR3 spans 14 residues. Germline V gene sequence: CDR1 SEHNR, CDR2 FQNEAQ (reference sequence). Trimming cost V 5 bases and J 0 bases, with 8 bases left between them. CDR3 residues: CASSHEASNQPQHF. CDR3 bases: TGTGCCAGCAGCCACGAAGCTAGCAATCAGCCCCAGCATTTT.

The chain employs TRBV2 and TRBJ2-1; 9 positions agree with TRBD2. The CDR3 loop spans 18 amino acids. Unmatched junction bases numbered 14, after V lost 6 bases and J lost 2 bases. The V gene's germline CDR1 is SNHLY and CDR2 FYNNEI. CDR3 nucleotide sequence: TGTGCCAGCAGGACACTAGCGGGCGACTTCAATACCTACAATGAGCAGTTCTTC. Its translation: CASRTLAGDFNTYNEQFF. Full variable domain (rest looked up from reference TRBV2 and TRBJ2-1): EPEVTQTPSHQVTQMGQEVILRCVPISNHLYFYWYRQILGQKVEFLVSFYNNEISEKSEIFDDQFSVERPDGSNFTLKIRSTKLEDSAMYFCASRTLAGDFNTYNEQFFGPGTRLTVL.

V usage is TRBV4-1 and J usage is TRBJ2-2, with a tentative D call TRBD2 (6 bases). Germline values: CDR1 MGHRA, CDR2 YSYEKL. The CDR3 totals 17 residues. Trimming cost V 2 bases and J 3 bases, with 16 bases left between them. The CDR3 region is CASSQPGGPLDTGELFF. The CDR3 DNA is TGCGCCAGCAGCCAACCCGGGGGACCTCTCGACACCGGGGAGCTGTTTTTT.

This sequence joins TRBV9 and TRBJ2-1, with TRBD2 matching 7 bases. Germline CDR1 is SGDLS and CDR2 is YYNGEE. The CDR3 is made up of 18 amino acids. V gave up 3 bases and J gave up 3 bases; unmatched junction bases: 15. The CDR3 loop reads CASSEGGRLGGGYNEQFF. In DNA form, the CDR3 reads TGTGCCAGCAGCGAGGGAGGGAGACTCGGGGGAGGCTACAATGAGCAGTTCTTC.

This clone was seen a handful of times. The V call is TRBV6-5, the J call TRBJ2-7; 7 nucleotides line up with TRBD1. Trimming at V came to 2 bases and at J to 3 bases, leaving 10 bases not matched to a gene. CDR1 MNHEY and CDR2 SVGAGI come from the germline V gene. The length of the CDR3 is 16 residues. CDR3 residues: CASSYQPGTESYEQYF. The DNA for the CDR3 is TGTGCCAGCAGTTACCAACCCGGGACAGAGAGCTACGAGCAGTACTTC.

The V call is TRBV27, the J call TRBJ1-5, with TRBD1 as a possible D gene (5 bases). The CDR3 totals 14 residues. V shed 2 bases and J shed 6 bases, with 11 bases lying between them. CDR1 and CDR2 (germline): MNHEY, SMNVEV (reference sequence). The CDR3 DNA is TGTGCCAGCAGTTTAAGGGGCTGGGGTCAGCCCCAGCATTTT. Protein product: CASSLRGWGQPQHF.